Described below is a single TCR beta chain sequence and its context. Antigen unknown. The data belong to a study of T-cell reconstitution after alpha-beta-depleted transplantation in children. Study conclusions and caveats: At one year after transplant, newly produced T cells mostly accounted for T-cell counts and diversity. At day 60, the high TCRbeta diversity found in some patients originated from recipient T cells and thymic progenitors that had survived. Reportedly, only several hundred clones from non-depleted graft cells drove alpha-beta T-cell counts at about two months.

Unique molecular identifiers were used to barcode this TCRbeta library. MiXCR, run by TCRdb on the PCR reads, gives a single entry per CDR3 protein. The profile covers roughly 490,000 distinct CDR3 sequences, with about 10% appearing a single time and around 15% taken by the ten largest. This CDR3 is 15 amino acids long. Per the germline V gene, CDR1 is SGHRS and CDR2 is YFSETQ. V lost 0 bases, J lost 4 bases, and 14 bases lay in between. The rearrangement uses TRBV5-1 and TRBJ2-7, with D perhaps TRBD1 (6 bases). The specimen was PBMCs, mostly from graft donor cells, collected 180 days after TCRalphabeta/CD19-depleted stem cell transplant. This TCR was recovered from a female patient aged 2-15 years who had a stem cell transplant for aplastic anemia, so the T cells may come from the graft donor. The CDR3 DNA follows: TGCGCCAGCAGCTTGGATAGAGCCCAGGGGTACGAGCAGTACTTC. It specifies CASSLDRAQGYEQYF.